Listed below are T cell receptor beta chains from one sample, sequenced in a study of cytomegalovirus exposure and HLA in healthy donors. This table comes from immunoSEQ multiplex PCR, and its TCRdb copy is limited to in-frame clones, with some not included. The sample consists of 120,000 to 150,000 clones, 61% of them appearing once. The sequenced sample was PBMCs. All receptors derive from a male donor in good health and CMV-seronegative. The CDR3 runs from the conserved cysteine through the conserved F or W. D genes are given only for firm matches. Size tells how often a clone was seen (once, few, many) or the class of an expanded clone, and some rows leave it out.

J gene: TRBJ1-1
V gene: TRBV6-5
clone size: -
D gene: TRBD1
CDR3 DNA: TGTGCCAGCAGTTATGGGACAGGGTATACTGAAGCTTTCTTT
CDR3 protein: CASSYGTGYTEAFF

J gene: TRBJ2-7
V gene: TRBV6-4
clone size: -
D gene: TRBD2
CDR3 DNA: TGTGCCAGCAGCGTTACTAGCGGGGGCTACGAGCAGTACTTC
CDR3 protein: CASSVTSGGYEQYF

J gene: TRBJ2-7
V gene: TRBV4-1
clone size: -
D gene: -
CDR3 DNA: TGCGCCAGCAGCCAAGTACCCAGTCCCAGGGACGAGCAGTACTTC
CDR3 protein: CASSQVPSPRDEQYF

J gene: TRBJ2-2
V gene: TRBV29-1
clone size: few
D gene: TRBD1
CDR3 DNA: TGCAGCGTTGGACAGGGGGCGAAAACCGGGGAGCTGTTTTTT
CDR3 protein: CSVGQGAKTGELFF

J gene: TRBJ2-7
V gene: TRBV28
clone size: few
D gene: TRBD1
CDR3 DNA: TGTGCCAGCAGACAGGGGCCCTACGAGCAGTACTTC
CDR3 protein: CASRQGPYEQYF

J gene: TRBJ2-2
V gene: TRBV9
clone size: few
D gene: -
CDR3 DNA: TGTGCCAGCAGCGGAAGGACGGGGACCGGGGAGCTGTTTTTT
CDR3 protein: CASSGRTGTGELFF

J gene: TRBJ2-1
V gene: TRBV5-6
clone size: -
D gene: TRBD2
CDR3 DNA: TGTGCCAGCAGCTTGGTATCGGGGGGTGGACGGCAGTTCTTC
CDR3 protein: CASSLVSGGGRQFF

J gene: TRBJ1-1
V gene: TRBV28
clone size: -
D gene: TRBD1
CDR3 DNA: TGTGCCAGCACCGAAAGGGCAGGGGGGAACACTGAAGCTTTCTTT
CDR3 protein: CASTERAGGNTEAFF

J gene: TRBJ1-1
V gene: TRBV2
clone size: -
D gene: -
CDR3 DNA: TGTGCCAGCGAAATAGGAGCGAACACTGAAGCTTTCTTT
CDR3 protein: CASEIGANTEAFF

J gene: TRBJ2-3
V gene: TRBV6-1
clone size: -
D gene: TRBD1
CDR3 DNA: TGTGCCAACCGACAGGGGGCTGATACGCAGTATTTT
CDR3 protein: CANRQGADTQYF

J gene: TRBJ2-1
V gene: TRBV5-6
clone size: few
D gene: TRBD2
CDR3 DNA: TGTGCCAGCAGCGTGACTAGCGGGGGGGTAATACCCTACAATGAGCAGTTCTTC
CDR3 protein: CASSVTSGGVIPYNEQFF

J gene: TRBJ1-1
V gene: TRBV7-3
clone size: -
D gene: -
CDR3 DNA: TGTGCCAGCAGCTTCGGGGATTTGGCTGAAGCTTTCTTT
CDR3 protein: CASSFGDLAEAFF

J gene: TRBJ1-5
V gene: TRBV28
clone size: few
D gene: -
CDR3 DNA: TGTGCCAGCGTTTGGGGACTTTATAGCAATCAGCCCCAGCATTTT
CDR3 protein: CASVWGLYSNQPQHF

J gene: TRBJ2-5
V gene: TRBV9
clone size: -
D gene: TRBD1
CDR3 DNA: TGTGCCAGCAGCGCGGACAGGGTAGTAGAGACCCAGTACTTC
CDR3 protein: CASSADRVVETQYF

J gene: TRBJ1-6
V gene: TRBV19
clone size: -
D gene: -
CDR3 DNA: TGTGCCAGTAGTATCGGGACTCGGGGTAATTCACCCCTCCACTTT
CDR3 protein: CASSIGTRGNSPLHF

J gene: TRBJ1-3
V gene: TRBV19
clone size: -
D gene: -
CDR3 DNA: TGTGCCAGTAGTTATGAAGACAGACCTGGAAACACCATATATTTT
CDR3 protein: CASSYEDRPGNTIYF

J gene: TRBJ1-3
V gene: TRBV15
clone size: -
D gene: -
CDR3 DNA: TGTGCCACCAGCAGAGTGGGGGCGGATACTGGAAACACCATATATTTT
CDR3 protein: CATSRVGADTGNTIYF

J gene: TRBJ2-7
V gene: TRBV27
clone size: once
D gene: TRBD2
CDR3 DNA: TGTGCCAGCAGTACCCGGGGGGGGGCCTACGAGCAGTACTTC
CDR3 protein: CASSTRGGAYEQYF

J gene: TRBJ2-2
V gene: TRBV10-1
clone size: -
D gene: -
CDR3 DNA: TGCGCCAGCAGGCCACAGGGTTCCGGGGAGCTGTTTTTT
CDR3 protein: CASRPQGSGELFF

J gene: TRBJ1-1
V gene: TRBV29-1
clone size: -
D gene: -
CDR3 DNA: TGCAGCGTTGAGTCAAGGGGTTCTGAAGCTTTCTTT
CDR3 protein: CSVESRGSEAFF

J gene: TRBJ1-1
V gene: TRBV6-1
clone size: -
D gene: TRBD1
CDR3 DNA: TGTGCCAGCACCCGACAGGGGGGAGCGGAAGCTTTCTTT
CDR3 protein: CASTRQGGAEAFF

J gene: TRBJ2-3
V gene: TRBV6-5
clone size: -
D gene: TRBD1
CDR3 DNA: TGTGCCAGCAGTTGGGACAGGGCGGCAGATACGCAGTATTTT
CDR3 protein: CASSWDRAADTQYF

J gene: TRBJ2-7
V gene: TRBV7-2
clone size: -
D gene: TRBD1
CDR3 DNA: TGTGCCAGCAGCATAGGGACAGGCTACGAGCAGTACTTC
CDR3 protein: CASSIGTGYEQYF